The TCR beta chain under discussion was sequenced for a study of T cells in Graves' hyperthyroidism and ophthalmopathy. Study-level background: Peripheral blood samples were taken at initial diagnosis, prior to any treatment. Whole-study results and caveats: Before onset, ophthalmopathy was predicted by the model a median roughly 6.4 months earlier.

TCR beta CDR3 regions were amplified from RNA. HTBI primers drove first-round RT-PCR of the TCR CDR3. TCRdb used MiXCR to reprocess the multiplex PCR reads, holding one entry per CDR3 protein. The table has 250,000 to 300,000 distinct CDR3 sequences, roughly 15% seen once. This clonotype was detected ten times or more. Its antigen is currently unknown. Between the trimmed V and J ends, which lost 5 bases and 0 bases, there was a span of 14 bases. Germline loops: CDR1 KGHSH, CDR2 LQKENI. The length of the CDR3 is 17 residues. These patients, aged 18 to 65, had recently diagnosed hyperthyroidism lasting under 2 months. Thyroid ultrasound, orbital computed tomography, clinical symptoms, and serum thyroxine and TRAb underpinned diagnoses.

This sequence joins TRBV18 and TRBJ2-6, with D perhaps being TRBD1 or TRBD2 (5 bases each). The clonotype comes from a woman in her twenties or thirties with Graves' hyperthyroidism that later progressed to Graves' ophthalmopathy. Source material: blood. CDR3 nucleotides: TGTGCCAGCTCAACCGGGACGTACCTCTCTGGGGCCAACGTCCTGACTTTC. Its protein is CASSTGTYLSGANVLTF.